Below are 29 T cell receptor beta chains sequenced from a single sample in a study of shared clonotypes between healthy human individuals (TCRdb year 2020). The library was built by means of the immunoSEQ multiplex PCR assay. The source is immuneACCESS, and TCRdb retained only in-frame sequences with V and J called. Part of the clones is not carried over; for the studies checked, unresolved V genes explain less than half of this, and the remainder is unexplained. A total of some 1,900,000 clones appear in this sample, about 95% of them only once. The top ten clonotypes cover less than 1.5% of the sample. CD8 naive samples were CD45RO-negative cells positively selected for CCR7, giving a CD45RA+CCR7+ population that excluded TemRA cells. The sequencing input was naive CD8+ T cells sorted from blood. This sample's cell subset or site label indicates: CD45RA+CCR7+. The receptors derive from a man between 18 and 35 years old in good health.

J is TRBJ2-1 and V is TRBV18; the D gene is possibly TRBD2 (6 bases). V was cut by 3 bases and J by 0 bases, with 9 bases left in between. The CDR3 runs to 15 residues. Looked up from germline, CDR1 is KGHSH and CDR2 is LQKENI. In DNA, the CDR3 is TGTGCCAGCTCACCGGACTACTCCTCCTACAATGAGCAGTTCTTC. It yields the protein CASSPDYSSYNEQFF.

The chain uses TRBV5-6 and TRBJ1-1; D call uncertain. Looked up from germline, CDR1 is SGHDT and CDR2 is YYEEEE. This CDR3 comprises 14 residues. The V and J ends lost 2 bases and 0 bases respectively, with 8 bases between them. CDR3 sequence (DNA): TGTGCCAGCAGCTTACGGGCCATGAACACTGAAGCTTTCTTT. Protein product: CASSLRAMNTEAFF.

Comments on this clone: Relative to the germline gene, one junction end is altered; a read error may explain this. The genes are TRBV9 and TRBJ2-5; TRBD1 or TRBD2 may be the D gene (5 bases each). The CDR3 has 17 residues. Germline V lookup: CDR1 SGDLS, CDR2 YYNGEE. Written as DNA, the CDR3 is TGTGCCAGCAGCGGAGTATTTGGGACGACAAGACAAGGGACCCAGTACTTC. Translated, it gives CASSGVFGTTRQGTQYF.

J is TRBJ1-5 and V is TRBV19; 7 nucleotides line up with TRBD1. This CDR3 region has 15 residues. CDR1 is LNHDA, CDR2 SQIVND, per germline (reference sequence). The J segment lost 3 bases and the V segment lost 3 bases, leaving 5 bases of the junction unmatched. The CDR3 nucleotides are TGTGCCAGTAGTATTTGGACAGGACTCAATCAGCCCCAGCATTTT. This codes for CASSIWTGLNQPQHF.

This clone was seen only once. This chain links TRBV5-6 with TRBJ2-1, with TRBD2 matching over 10 bases. V gave up 4 bases and J gave up 4 bases; unmatched junction bases: 11. There are 17 residues in the CDR3. CDR1 SGHDT and CDR2 YYEEEE come from the germline V gene. CDR3 bases: TGTGCCAGCAGCCCCCAGGAACTAGCGGGACCGTACAATGAGCAGTTCTTC. This translates into CASSPQELAGPYNEQFF.

V and J are TRBV6-1 and TRBJ2-1; D may be TRBD2 (6 bases). The CDR3 runs to 13 residues. CDR1 is MNHNS and CDR2 is SASEGT in the germline V gene. V dropped 2 bases and J dropped 7 bases, with 9 bases sitting between them. The CDR3, as DNA: TGTGCCAGCAGTGAATGGCGGGGTAATGAGCAGTTCTTC. Its translation is CASSEWRGNEQFF.

The chain couples TRBV5-1 to TRBJ2-7; no clear D. The germline CDR1 and CDR2 sequences are SGHRS and YFSETQ. Trimming removed 2 bases at V and 3 bases at J, with 12 bases between. The CDR3 extends over 14 amino acids. CDR3 in amino acids: CASSLEAWNYEQYF. CDR3 sequence (DNA): TGCGCCAGCAGCTTAGAAGCCTGGAACTACGAGCAGTACTTC.

The chain is built from TRBV7-6 and TRBJ2-5; D gene uncertain. This CDR3 is 13 amino acids long. Germline V gene data show CDR1 as SGHVS and CDR2 as FNYEAQ. V lost 1 base and J 5 bases, leaving 8 bases between the germline ends. The CDR3 sequence is CASSLEGLETQYF. The CDR3 coding sequence is TGTGCCAGCAGCTTAGAGGGCTTGGAGACCCAGTACTTC.

The rearrangement joins TRBV5-1 to TRBJ2-7, with 10 bases lining up with TRBD2. The germline V gene has CDR1 SGHRS and CDR2 YFSETQ. CDR3 length equals 15 residues. The ends lost 0 bases at V and 3 bases at J; junction bases unmatched: 3. DNA for the CDR3: TGCGCCAGCAGCTTGGAGCCTAGCGGGGGCTACGAGCAGTACTTC. As protein: CASSLEPSGGYEQYF.

The V call is TRBV5-5, the J call TRBJ1-2; a weak D match, TRBD1 (6 bases). V lost 4 bases, J lost 4 bases, and 17 bases lay in between. Per the germline V gene, CDR1 is SGHKS and CDR2 is YYEKEE (reference sequence). The CDR3 spans 15 residues. The chain's CDR3 is CASSAASGTSYGYTF. The CDR3 DNA reads TGTGCCAGCAGCGCGGCCTCCGGGACAAGCTATGGCTACACCTTC.

The genes are TRBV2 and TRBJ2-3; no reliable D call. The CDR3 covers 15 residues. Germline CDR1 and CDR2: SNHLY and FYNNEI. V was trimmed by 0 bases and J by 3 bases, leaving 10 bases between them. Here the CDR3 reads CASSEAQEWTDTQYF. CDR3 sequence (DNA): TGTGCCAGCAGTGAAGCGCAGGAGTGGACAGATACGCAGTATTTT.

The chain joins TRBV27 to TRBJ1-1, with D possibly being TRBD1 (5 bases). The germline CDR1 and CDR2 sequences are MNHEY and SMNVEV (reference sequence). V was cut by 8 bases and J by 5 bases, with 12 bases left in between. This CDR3 is 12 amino acids long. The CDR3 sequence is CASGLGVTEAFF. The CDR3 DNA reads as TGTGCCAGCGGGCTAGGGGTGACTGAAGCTTTCTTT.

The chain combines TRBV23-1 with TRBJ1-5, with a possible D match to TRBD1 (5 bases). TRBV23-1 qualifies as an ORF whose function is uncertain. Trimming cost V 8 bases and J 4 bases, with 18 bases left between them. The CDR3 spans 15 residues. DNA of the CDR3: TGCGCCAGCTTCCTCCGCGCCAGGGCAAATCAGCCCCAGCATTTT. Translated: CASFLRARANQPQHF.

As concerns this clone: Other DNA sequences in the same sample also yield this CDR3. The V gene is TRBV19, the J gene TRBJ2-2, with D possibly TRBD1 on 6 matching bases. CDR3 size: 15 residues. Between the trimmed V and J ends, which lost 3 bases and 6 bases, there was a span of 14 bases. CDR1 is LNHDA, CDR2 SQIVND, per germline (reference sequence). CDR3 DNA: TGTGCCAGTAGTATTCTGGCAGGGGTTCCCGGGGAGCTGTTTTTT. It yields the protein CASSILAGVPGELFF.

The gene calls are TRBV5-4 and TRBJ2-7; a possible D gene is TRBD2 (7 bases). This CDR3 has 14 residues. Germline CDR1 is SGHNT and CDR2 is YYREEE (reference sequence). Between the trimmed V and J ends, which lost 1 base and 7 bases, there was a span of 15 bases. The CDR3 protein is CASSLWRGGGEQYF. The CDR3 nucleotides read TGTGCCAGCAGCTTGTGGCGCGGGGGCGGGGAGCAGTACTTC.

Concerning this clone: The sample has other DNA sequences that encode this CDR3 too. V and J are TRBV13 and TRBJ2-1, with D perhaps matching TRBD2 (6 bases). The V end was cut by 3 bases, the J end by 7 bases, with 10 bases between. The CDR3 runs 13 residues. The V gene's germline CDR1 is PRHDT and CDR2 FYEKMQ (reference sequence). The DNA of the CDR3 is TGTGCCAGCAGCTTGGGAGGTGATAATGAGCAGTTCTTC. Amino acid sequence: CASSLGGDNEQFF.

The V call is TRBV13, the J call TRBJ2-1; D perhaps matches TRBD1 (6 bases). This CDR3 is 14 amino acids long. Trimming left V 1 base short and J 7 bases short, with 11 bases between. Germline CDR1 is PRHDT and CDR2 is FYEKMQ (reference sequence). CDR3 protein: CASSLEQGSNEQFF. Here the CDR3 DNA reads TGTGCCAGCAGCTTAGAACAGGGTTCAAATGAGCAGTTCTTC.

This clone was observed a single time. This chain joins TRBV10-3 and TRBJ2-2; D uncertain. Germline V lookup: CDR1 ENHRY, CDR2 SYGVKD. The CDR3 sequence is 13 residues long. V was shortened by 7 bases and J by 3 bases, with 9 bases between the two germline ends. The CDR3 DNA follows: TGTGCCATCATGGATGGGGACACCGGGGAGCTGTTTTTT. Translation gives CAIMDGDTGELFF.

This chain connects TRBV6-5 to TRBJ1-5, with TRBD1 as a possible D gene (5 bases). Germline CDR1 reads MNHEY; CDR2 reads SVGAGI. The CDR3 is 13 residues long. V lost 0 bases and J 11 bases, leaving 11 bases between the germline ends. CDR3 protein: CASSYSRPGTQHF. The CDR3 region has the DNA TGTGCCAGCAGTTACTCGAGGCCAGGGACCCAGCATTTT.

The J gene is TRBJ1-1, the V gene TRBV4-1; 11 positions match TRBD1. Germline trimming cut 3 bases from V and 6 bases from J; bases unmatched to any gene: 12. Germline loops: CDR1 MGHRA, CDR2 YSYEKL. The CDR3 sequence is 17 residues long. The CDR3 DNA sequence: TGCGCCAGCAGCCACCCGCTGGGACAGGGGGATGGGCCTGAAGCTTTCTTT. Its translation is CASSHPLGQGDGPEAFF.

This chain uses TRBV6-1 with TRBJ2-5; TRBD2 matches 10 bases. V gave up 8 bases and J gave up 10 bases; unmatched junction bases: 13. Germline V gene lookup returns CDR1 MNHNS and CDR2 SASEGT. This CDR3 region has 14 residues. The CDR3, as DNA: TGTGCCAGCCAACCCTCCCCTCTAGCGGGGGACCAGTACTTC. Protein product: CASQPSPLAGDQYF.

For this clone: The sample carries other DNA sequences with the same CDR3. The rearrangement joins TRBV5-6 to TRBJ2-5; weak D call: TRBD2 (5 bases). Germline-derived CDR1 and CDR2 are SGHDT and YYEEEE. There are 13 residues in the CDR3. The V end was cut by 4 bases, the J end by 0 bases, with 7 bases between. CDR3 DNA: TGTGCCAGCAGCCTCGGGAACCAAGAGACCCAGTACTTC. Its protein product is CASSLGNQETQYF.

The gene calls are TRBV11-2 and TRBJ2-7; maybe TRBD2 (7 bases). Germline V lookup: CDR1 SGHAT, CDR2 FQNNGV. V was shortened by 9 bases and J by 5 bases, with 11 bases between the two germline ends. The CDR3 has 11 amino acids. The CDR3 region is CASGGGDEQYF. DNA of the CDR3: TGTGCCAGTGGGGGGGGCGACGAGCAGTACTTC. Variable domain in full (rest from reference TRBV11-2 and TRBJ2-7): EAGVAQSPRYKIIEKRQSVAFWCNPISGHATLYWYQQILGQGPKLLIQFQNNGVVDDSQLPKDRFSAERLKGVDSTLKIQPAKLEDSAVYLCASGGGDEQYFGPGTRLTVT.

The V gene is TRBV30, the J gene TRBJ2-7, with D possibly TRBD1 on 6 matching bases. The CDR3 runs to 15 residues. V gave up 1 base and J gave up 3 bases, with 16 bases separating them. Germline V gives CDR1 GTSNPN, CDR2 SVGIG (reference sequence). The CDR3 sequence is CAWSARDTFFYEQYF. The CDR3 nucleotides read TGTGCCTGGAGTGCCCGGGACACCTTTTTCTACGAGCAGTACTTC.

Comment on this clone: Different DNA sequences within this sample yield the same CDR3. J is TRBJ2-7 and V is TRBV4-1; 7 nucleotides align to TRBD2. The V gene end was trimmed by 2 bases and the J gene end by 0 bases; junction bases not matched to a gene: 4. CDR3 length equals 15 residues. Germline CDR1 is MGHRA and CDR2 is YSYEKL. The DNA for the CDR3 is TGCGCCAGCAGCCAACTTGCGGGAGACTCCTACGAGCAGTACTTC. Translating gives CASSQLAGDSYEQYF.

This chain connects TRBV7-9 to TRBJ2-3; 12 nucleotides agree with TRBD2. Looked up from germline, CDR1 is SEHNR and CDR2 is FQNEAQ (reference sequence). Trimming at V came to 5 bases and at J to 5 bases, leaving 5 bases not matched to a gene. This CDR3 spans 15 amino acids. Here the CDR3 reads CASSLTSGGKDTQYF. CDR3 DNA sequence: TGTGCCAGCAGCCTGACTAGCGGGGGAAAAGATACGCAGTATTTT.

This clone came up once. The rearrangement joins TRBV28 to TRBJ2-3; D might be TRBD1 (5 bases). The ends were cut back, 5 bases at V and 6 bases at J, with 15 bases in the middle. Germline CDR1 is MDHEN and CDR2 is SYDVKM. This CDR3 comprises 14 residues. The CDR3 DNA sequence: TGTGCCAGCAGTGTAGGGGCCGCTGGGGATACGCAGTATTTT. Protein: CASSVGAAGDTQYF.

In its sample, this clone was seen once. The chain is built from TRBV6-5 and TRBJ2-7, with TRBD2 matching over 8 bases. Trimming cost V 0 bases and J 0 bases; bases outside gene matches: 4. Per the germline V gene, CDR1 is MNHEY and CDR2 is SVGAGI. The CDR3 length is 16 residues. The CDR3 coding sequence is TGTGCCAGCAGTTACTCAGGGCGGGGGGTCTCCTACGAGCAGTACTTC. Amino acids: CASSYSGRGVSYEQYF.

The chain joins TRBV19 to TRBJ1-2; D gene uncertain. V lost 5 bases and J 5 bases, leaving 9 bases between the germline ends. The CDR3 covers 12 residues. Germline V gene lookup returns CDR1 LNHDA and CDR2 SQIVND (reference sequence). CDR3 in amino acids: CASSGGFYGYTF. CDR3 DNA sequence: TGTGCCAGTAGTGGCGGATTTTATGGCTACACCTTC.